The 15 T cell receptor beta chains below were found in one sample sequenced in a study of neurological immune-mediated disorders. Time point of the sample: longitudinal time-point 1 (baseline). TCRdb itself ran the 5' RACE reads through MiXCR, one entry per CDR3 protein. This table holds tens of thousands of distinct CDR3 sequences, roughly 13% found once. The source material was PBMCs. The source is a female donor with HTLV-1-associated myelopathy (HAM/TSP).

As for this clonotype: The junction differs from germline at one of its ends, possibly a read error. The V gene is TRBV5-1, the J gene TRBJ2-3; the match to TRBD1 covers 9 bases. The CDR3 runs 15 residues. In germline, CDR1 is SGHRS, CDR2 YFSETQ. CDR3 amino acids: CASSLMDRGTDTQYF. The CDR3 nucleotides read TGCGCCAGCAGCTTGATGGACAGGGGCACAGATACACAGTATTTT.

This clonotype was observed at least ten times. V gene TRBV10-3 combines with J gene TRBJ2-3, with D possibly TRBD2 on 6 matching bases. The germline CDR1 and CDR2 sequences are ENHRY and SYGVKD. CDR3 length: 13 amino acids. Trimming removed 10 bases at V and 0 bases at J, with 11 bases between. The CDR3 DNA sequence: TGTGCCAGCACGGGGGTTAGCACAGATACGCAGTATTTT. Protein sequence: CASTGVSTDTQYF.

This clonotype has at least ten counts. The CDR3 nucleotides are TGCGCCAGCAGCCAAGGAACTTGGACAGATCAAGCGGAAAAACTGTTTTTT. It specifies CASSQGTWTDQAEKLFF. V gene TRBV4-1 combines with J gene TRBJ1-4, with D perhaps TRBD1 (6 bases). This CDR3 has 17 amino acids. The germline V and J ends were trimmed by 1 base and 8 bases, with 20 bases remaining between them. The V gene's germline CDR1 is MGHRA and CDR2 YSYEKL.

This clonotype was seen ten or more times. V gene TRBV24-1 combines with J gene TRBJ2-1; 11 positions match TRBD1. V trimming: 3 bases; J trimming: 4 bases; junction bases outside the gene matches: 4. The germline gives CDR1 KGHDR, CDR2 SFDVKD. This CDR3 region has 16 residues. This CDR3 is CATSDRTGGPYNEQFF. In nucleotides, the CDR3 is TGTGCCACCAGTGATCGGACAGGGGGCCCATACAATGAGCAGTTCTTC.

At least ten counts were recorded for this clonotype. The genes are TRBV5-1 and TRBJ2-3, with a possible D match to TRBD2 (7 bases). V was pared by 7 bases and J by 2 bases, with 14 bases between. The CDR3 has 14 amino acids. CDR1 and CDR2 from the germline V gene are SGHRS and YFSETQ. The DNA for the CDR3 is TGCGCCAGCTCATTACGGGGGGCCACAGATACGCAGTATTTT. This codes for CASSLRGATDTQYF.

The table lists this clonotype with a few counts. The chain employs TRBV5-1 and TRBJ2-3; 7 nucleotides line up with TRBD2. V lost 0 bases to trimming and J lost 0 bases; unmatched junction nucleotides: 4. This CDR3 region has 16 residues. Germline values: CDR1 SGHRS, CDR2 YFSETQ. The CDR3 nucleotides read TGCGCCAGCAGCTTGGAGGCGGGGGTGAGCACAGATACGCAGTATTTT. Its translation: CASSLEAGVSTDTQYF.

This clonotype was counted at least ten times. The rearrangement links TRBV29-1 to TRBJ2-7; 7 bases agree with TRBD2. V lost 2 bases to trimming and J lost 0 bases; unmatched junction nucleotides: 4. Per germline, CDR1 SQVTM and CDR2 ANQGSEA. The CDR3 sequence is 14 residues long. The CDR3 loop is CSVETGGSSYEQYF. CDR3 in DNA: TGCAGCGTTGAAACCGGGGGGAGCTCCTACGAGCAGTACTTC.

The chain recombines TRBV5-1 with TRBJ1-2; 10 positions match TRBD1. In germline, CDR1 is SGHRS, CDR2 YFSETQ. This CDR3 spans 13 amino acids. Germline trimming cut 7 bases from V and 5 bases from J; bases unmatched to any gene: 5. This CDR3 is CASAGTGVYGYTF. CDR3 nucleotide sequence: TGCGCCAGCGCCGGGACAGGGGTATATGGCTACACCTTC. Using reference TRBV5-1 and TRBJ1-2 for the parts outside the CDR3, the full variable domain is KAGVTQTPRYLIKTRGQQVTLSCSPISGHRSVSWYQQTPGQGLQFLFEYFSETQRNKGNFPGRFSGRQFSNSRSEMNVSTLELGDSALYLCASAGTGVYGYTFGSGTRLTVV.

A few counts support this clonotype. The rearrangement links TRBV7-2 to TRBJ1-1; 7 bases are a match to TRBD1. The CDR3 runs 15 residues. Germline CDR1 reads SGHTA; CDR2 reads FQGNSA. V was pared by 5 bases and J by 4 bases, with 10 bases of the junction left unmatched. The CDR3 DNA is TGTGCCAGCAGCGCACCAGGGGGATTGGGCACTGAAGCTTTCTTT. Translating gives CASSAPGGLGTEAFF.

This clonotype occurred a few times. The chain has TRBV7-2 and TRBJ1-4; D may be TRBD1 (5 bases). There are 16 residues in the CDR3. Germline CDR1 reads SGHTA; CDR2 reads FQGNSA. V was cut by 4 bases and J by 7 bases, with 19 bases left in between. CDR3 bases: TGTGCCAGCAGCTACGGACGGAGGGCAGGGCGTGAAAAACTGTTTTTT. Protein sequence: CASSYGRRAGREKLFF.

This clonotype appeared many times. The J gene is TRBJ2-5, the V gene TRBV20-1; no clear D gene. The CDR3 loop spans 10 amino acids. Germline-derived CDR1 and CDR2 are DFQATT and SNEGSKA (reference sequence). Trimming took 2 bases from V and 5 from J, leaving 3 bases between them. The CDR3 is CSARMETQYF. The CDR3 nucleotides are TGCAGTGCTAGAATGGAGACCCAGTACTTC.

This clonotype has at least ten counts. The rearrangement uses TRBV5-6 and TRBJ2-3, with D possibly TRBD1 on 5 matching bases. Between the trimmed V and J ends, which lost 1 base and 2 bases, there was a span of 8 bases. Germline loops: CDR1 SGHDT, CDR2 YYEEEE. The CDR3 loop spans 14 amino acids. CDR3 loop: CASSLRGNTDTQYF. The CDR3 bases are TGTGCCAGCAGCTTGAGGGGTAACACAGATACGCAGTATTTT.

Only a few counts were recorded for this clonotype. Germline is not matched at one junction end, which may reflect a read error. The V gene is TRBV11-2, the J gene TRBJ1-1; D call uncertain. From germline, CDR1 is SGHAT and CDR2 FQNNGV. The CDR3 sequence is 12 residues long. The CDR3 loop reads CASSLELTEAFF. As DNA, the CDR3 is TGTGCCAGTAGCTTAGAGTTGACGGAGGCTTTCTTT.

This clonotype came up many times. This chain joins TRBV7-2 and TRBJ1-3; no definite D call. V was clipped by 0 bases and J by 4 bases, with 7 bases between them. Germline CDR1 and CDR2: SGHTA and FQGNSA. The CDR3 is made up of 14 amino acids. CDR3 nucleotides: TGTGCCAGCAGCTTAGCACAGCAGGGAAACACCATATATTTT. Translated: CASSLAQQGNTIYF.

In its sample, this clonotype was seen many times. The chain links TRBV20-1 to TRBJ1-2, with TRBD1 as a possible D gene (5 bases). Germline CDR1 reads DFQATT; CDR2 reads SNEGSKA (reference sequence). Deletions cut 6 bases from V and 3 bases from J, with 11 bases between. The CDR3 length is 12 residues. CDR3 bases: TGCAGTGCAACGGGACCGGACTATGGCTACACCTTC. Encoded protein: CSATGPDYGYTF.